The source of this T cell receptor beta chain is a study of shared clonotypes between healthy human individuals. Study-level results: Donor scarcity curtailed the genetic and exposure-history diversity represented herein.

Assay used: immunoSEQ multiplex PCR; TCRdb lists only in-frame clones, some missing. The sample yields millions of clones, approximately 90% seen once. Details on this clone: Antigen unknown.

This sequence originates from a man between 18 and 35 years old in good health. Material for sequencing was naive CD4+ T cells sorted from blood. Subset reported: CD45RA+ positively selected.

The CDR3 here is CASSLGGDLSYEQYF. CDR3 nucleotides: TGTGCCAGCAGCCTGGGGGGGGACCTGTCCTACGAGCAGTACTTC. The chain has TRBV11-1 and TRBJ2-5, with 7 bases that match TRBD2. Near its end, the DNA agrees better with TRBJ2-7, so the J call may be wrong. The CDR3 is 15 residues long. Germline CDR1 reads SGHAT; CDR2 reads FQDESV (reference sequence).